This T cell receptor beta chain was profiled in a study of T cells in tuberculosis. Generated by immunoSEQ multiplex PCR, the TCRdb table keeps only in-frame clones and is missing some. Of around 23,000 clones listed, around 85% are singletons. Sample time point: new active TB diagnosis, blood taken before or within 7 days of starting treatment. This clone has only one observation. Germline V gene data show CDR1 as LNHDA and CDR2 as SQIVND (reference sequence). The CDR3 spans 15 residues. The ends were cut back, 0 bases at V and 7 bases at J, with 13 bases in the middle. This clonotype was obtained from an adult with tuberculosis. The source material was PBMCs, sampled at tuberculosis diagnosis. The chain employs TRBV19 and TRBJ1-5; TRBD1 might be the D (6 bases). CDR3 in DNA: TGTGCCAGTAGTATAGATCGGACAGTAGGACAGCCCCAGCATTTT. Translated: CASSIDRTVGQPQHF.